This T cell receptor (beta chain) was recovered during a study of T-cell reconstitution after alpha-beta-depleted transplantation in children (TCRdb year 2016). Broadly, across the study: Using TCR repertoire profiling, the study followed T-cell immune reconstitution in a quantitative way in children after TCRalphabeta/CD19-depleted allogeneic hematopoietic cell transplantation.

The method was PCR. The reads were generated on an Illumina HiSeq 2500. To normalize quantification of the TCRbeta repertoire, the TCR libraries were built with molecular barcoding that relied on unique molecular identifiers. In TCRdb, the public reads were trimmed at Q25 with fastp and aligned with MiXCR, with productive beta chains retained. Rows matching on CDR3 protein sequence are summarized as one entry with the most common DNA and genes. A total of about 870,000 distinct CDR3 sequences appear in this sample, roughly 15% of them only once. In total, the top ten clones hold just under 5% of the sample. Counted from cysteine to phenylalanine, this CDR3 has 13 amino acids. Only the CDR3 DNA stays, 39 bases, in frame from base 1. Via the germline V gene, CDR1 is SQVTM and CDR2 ANQGSEA. After removal of 0 bases from V and 5 bases from J, the junction retains 3 bases not matched to a gene. The investigation overall reported the following: In some patients, the high TCRbeta diversity seen at day 60 was put down to recipient T cells and intrathymic progenitors that had survived conditioning. Hyperexpanded clone frequencies declined over subsequent months; after one year, T-cell counts and TCRbeta diversity were mostly attributed to newly produced T cells. The apparently early alphabetaT-cell count recovery about two months after transplant was reportedly dependent on only several hundred rapidly expanded clones derived from non-depleted graft cells.

There are a few counts of this clonotype. Its cognate antigen has yet to be identified. Base qualities were left out, and no much larger clone turns up one base away. Reading the label with the study, this specimen's treatment or condition is: allogeneic hematopoietic cell transplantation with graft depleted of TCRalphabeta T cells and CD19 B cells. The children who served as transplant recipients had been given grafts of TCRalphabeta/CD19-depleted allogeneic hematopoietic cells. This material consisted of PBMCs, mostly from graft donor cells, taken 360 days after TCRalphabeta/CD19-depleted stem cell transplant. Recombination connected TRBV29-1 to TRBJ2-7, with 8 middle bases fitting TRBD1. This receptor was obtained from a male patient between 10 and 17 years old who had a stem cell transplant for acute lymphoblastic leukemia, so the T cells may come from the graft donor. The CDR3 has the sequence CSVEEGTGNEQYF. The DNA sequence is given as TGCAGCGTTGAAGAAGGGACAGGAAACGAGCAGTACTTC.